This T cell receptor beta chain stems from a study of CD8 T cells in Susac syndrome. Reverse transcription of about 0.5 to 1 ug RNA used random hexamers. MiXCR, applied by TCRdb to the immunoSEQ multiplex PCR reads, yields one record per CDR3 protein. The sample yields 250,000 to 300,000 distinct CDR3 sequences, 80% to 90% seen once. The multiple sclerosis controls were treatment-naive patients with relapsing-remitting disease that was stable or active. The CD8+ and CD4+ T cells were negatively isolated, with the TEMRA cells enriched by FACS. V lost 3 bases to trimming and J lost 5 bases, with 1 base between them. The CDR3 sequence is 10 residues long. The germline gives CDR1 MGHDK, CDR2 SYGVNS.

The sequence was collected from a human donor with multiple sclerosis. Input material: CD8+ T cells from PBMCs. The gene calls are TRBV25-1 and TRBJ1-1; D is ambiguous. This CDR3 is CASSDTEAFF. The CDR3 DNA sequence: TGTGCCAGCAGTGATACTGAAGCTTTCTTT.